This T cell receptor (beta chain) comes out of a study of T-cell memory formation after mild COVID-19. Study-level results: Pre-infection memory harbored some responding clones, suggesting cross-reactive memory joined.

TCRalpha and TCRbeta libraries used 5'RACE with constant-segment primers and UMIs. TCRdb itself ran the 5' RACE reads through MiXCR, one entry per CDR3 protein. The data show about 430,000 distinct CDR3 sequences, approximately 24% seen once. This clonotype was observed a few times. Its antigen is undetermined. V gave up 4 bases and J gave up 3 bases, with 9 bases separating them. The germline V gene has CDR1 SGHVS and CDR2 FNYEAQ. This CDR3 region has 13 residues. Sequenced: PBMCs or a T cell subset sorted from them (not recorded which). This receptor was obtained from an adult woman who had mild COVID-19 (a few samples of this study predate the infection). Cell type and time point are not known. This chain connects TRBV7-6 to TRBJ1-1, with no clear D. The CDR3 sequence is CASSWNIDTEAFF. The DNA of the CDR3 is TGTGCCAGCAGCTGGAACATAGACACTGAAGCTTTCTTT.